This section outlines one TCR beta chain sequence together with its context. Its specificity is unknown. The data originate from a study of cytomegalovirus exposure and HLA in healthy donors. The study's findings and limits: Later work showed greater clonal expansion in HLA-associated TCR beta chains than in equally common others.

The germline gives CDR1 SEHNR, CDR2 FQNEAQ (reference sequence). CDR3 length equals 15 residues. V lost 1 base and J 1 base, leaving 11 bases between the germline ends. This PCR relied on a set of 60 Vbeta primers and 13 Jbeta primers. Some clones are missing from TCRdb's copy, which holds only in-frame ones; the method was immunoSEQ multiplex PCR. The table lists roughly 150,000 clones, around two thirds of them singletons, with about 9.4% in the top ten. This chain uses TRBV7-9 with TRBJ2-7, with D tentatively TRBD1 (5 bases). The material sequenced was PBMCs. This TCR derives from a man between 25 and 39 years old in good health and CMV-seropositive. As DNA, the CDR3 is TGTGCCAGCAGCTTAGTCCAGGGCGAATCCTACGAGCAGTACTTC. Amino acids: CASSLVQGESYEQYF. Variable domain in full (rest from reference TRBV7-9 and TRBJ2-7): DTGVSQNPRHKITKRGQNVTFRCDPISEHNRLYWYRQTLGQGPEFLTYFQNEAQLEKSRLLSDRFSAERPKGSFSTLEIQRTEQGDSAMYLCASSLVQGESYEQYFGPGTRLTVT.